The clone carrying this T cell receptor (beta chain) has more than one count but fewer than ten. What it recognizes is unknown. This CDR3 spans 15 amino acids. V was pared by 4 bases and J by 4 bases, with 7 bases of the junction left unmatched. CDR1 is SGHTA and CDR2 is FQGNSA in the germline V gene. TCRdb called the reads again in MiXCR, with one record for every CDR3 protein. Among roughly 500,000 distinct CDR3 sequences listed, about 44% were seen once. This specimen belongs to a study of T cell repertoires in cytomegalovirus infection. Whole-study context: A matching HLA type, together with CMV infection, was signaled by public TCR beta signatures.

The clonotype originates from a human donor in good health (CMV status not recorded). Some clones in this sample may be carry-over from other donors' samples. The J gene is TRBJ1-5, the V gene TRBV7-2, with 7 nucleotides matching TRBD1. The sequencing used cultured PBMCs, collected from culture after CMV antigen stimulation. The CDR3 sequence: CASSSPEGANQPQHF. CDR3 in DNA: TGTGCCAGCAGCTCCCCCGAGGGGGCGAATCAGCCCCAGCATTTT. Full variable domain (rest looked up from reference TRBV7-2 and TRBJ1-5): GAGVSQSPSNKVTEKGKDVELRCDPISGHTALYWYRQSLGQGLEFLIYFQGNSAPDKSGLPSDRFSAERTGGSVSTLTIQRTQQEDSAVYLCASSSPEGANQPQHFGDGTRLSIL.